This is a list of T cell receptor beta chains from one sample in a study of T cell changes during pregnancy in multiple sclerosis. The method was immunoSEQ multiplex PCR; TCRdb's version includes in-frame clones alone and lacks a portion of them. Of 55,000 to 80,000 clones in the sample, around 93% are singletons; the top ten hold 3.2%. Here the sequenced sample was CD8+ T cells from peripheral blood mononuclear cells, taken in the second trimester of pregnancy. The receptor source for this set is a female donor with multiple sclerosis, enrolled in a pregnancy study. CDR3s include the opening cysteine and the closing phenylalanine or tryptophan. A D gene is named only where the DNA matches it firmly. Clone size is not always given. Where it is, it says once, few, many or a class for expanded clones.

D gene	V gene	J gene	clone size	CDR3 length	CDR3 DNA	CDR3 protein
TRBD2	TRBV27	TRBJ2-1	.	15	TGTGCCAGCAGTTTCCGCGCGGGAGGCTCTGGGGAGCAGTTCTTC	CASSFRAGGSGEQFF
.	TRBV4-2	TRBJ1-1	.	16	TGTGCCAGCAGCCAAGACAGGCAGGGCAAGGCCACTGAAGCTTTCTTT	CASSQDRQGKATEAFF
.	TRBV27	TRBJ1-1	.	13	TGTGCCAGCAGGGACACACTGAACACTGAAGCTTTCTTT	CASRDTLNTEAFF
.	TRBV6-1	TRBJ2-3	.	14	TGTGCCAGCAGTGAACTCAGGGGTGCAGATACGCAGTATTTT	CASSELRGADTQYF
.	TRBV25-1	TRBJ2-5	.	13	TGTGCCAGCAGTGTAGACACTCAAGAGACCCAGTACTTC	CASSVDTQETQYF
TRBD1	TRBV7-9	TRBJ1-1	once	15	TGTGCCAGCATCCTCCCGACAGGGCCGAACACTGAAGCTTTCTTT	CASILPTGPNTEAFF
TRBD1	TRBV5-1	TRBJ2-5	.	14	TGCGCCAGCAGCTTGGCGACAGGGAAAGAGACCCAGTACTTC	CASSLATGKETQYF
.	TRBV27	TRBJ1-5	.	14	TGTGCCAGCAGTTACAGGGATAGCAATCAGCCCCAGCATTTT	CASSYRDSNQPQHF
.	TRBV5-6	TRBJ2-7	once	14	TGTGCCAGCAGTACCGGGTTTTCCCCCTACGAGCAGTACTTC	CASSTGFSPYEQYF
TRBD1	TRBV13	TRBJ1-1	.	16	TGTGCCAGCAGCTCCAACCAACAGGGGGTGAACACTGAAGCTTTCTTT	CASSSNQQGVNTEAFF
.	TRBV15	TRBJ1-1	once	14	TGTGCCACCAGCAGAGATTGGGGGGAGGCTGAAGCTTTCTTT	CATSRDWGEAEAFF
.	TRBV4-2	TRBJ1-5	.	14	TGTGCCAGCAGCCAAGATCCGGGGGGGCAGCCCCAGCATTTT	CASSQDPGGQPQHF
.	TRBV5-1	TRBJ1-6	once	15	TGCGCCAGCAGCTTGGCCCCAGATATTAATTCACCCCTCCACTTT	CASSLAPDINSPLHF
.	TRBV4-2	TRBJ1-4	.	15	TGTGCCAGCAGCCAAGATCGGGGGGCCGGAGAAAAACTGTTTTTT	CASSQDRGAGEKLFF
.	TRBV27	TRBJ1-1	.	14	TGTGCCAGCAGTTTAGCAGGGATGAACACTGAAGCTTTCTTT	CASSLAGMNTEAFF
.	TRBV29-1	TRBJ1-1	few	14	TGCAGCGTTGAAGATCTTTCGGTGAACACTGAAGCTTTCTTT	CSVEDLSVNTEAFF
.	TRBV14	TRBJ2-1	.	16	TGTGCCAGCAGTCCAAGTAGCGGCAGCTCCTACAATGAGCAGTTCTTC	CASSPSSGSSYNEQFF
.	TRBV6-1	TRBJ1-5	.	17	TGTGCCAGCAGTGAATCGCTTCTGCAGAGGGTCAATCAGCCCCAGCATTTT	CASSESLLQRVNQPQHF
TRBD2	TRBV9	TRBJ2-2	.	19	TGTGCCAGCAGCGTAGAGGCGGTCCTAGCGGGAGTAGGTACCGGGGAGCTGTTTTTT	CASSVEAVLAGVGTGELFF
.	TRBV7-8	TRBJ2-3	.	15	TGTGCCAGCAGCTTAGGGGGGCGATTCACAGATACGCAGTATTTT	CASSLGGRFTDTQYF
TRBD1	TRBV28	TRBJ1-1	.	16	TGTGCCAGCAGGGGAGGGACAGGGTCCATGAACACTGAAGCTTTCTTT	CASRGGTGSMNTEAFF
TRBD1	TRBV15	TRBJ1-4	.	15	TGTGCCACCAGCAGAGTAGGACAGGGTAATGAAAAACTGTTTTTT	CATSRVGQGNEKLFF
.	TRBV4-1	TRBJ2-2	.	15	TGCGCCAGCAGCCAATATGGTGGCGGGACCGGGGAGCTGTTTTTT	CASSQYGGGTGELFF
.	TRBV29-1	TRBJ1-1	.	11	TGCAGCGTTGTGCGGGGCACTGAAGCTTTCTTT	CSVVRGTEAFF
TRBD1	TRBV29-1	TRBJ2-2	.	12	TGCAGCGGGACAGGGGGCACCGGGGAGCTGTTTTTT	CSGTGGTGELFF
.	TRBV11-3	TRBJ2-1	once	13	TGTGCCAGCAGCACAGGCAGGTACAATGAGCAGTTCTTC	CASSTGRYNEQFF
TRBD1	TRBV7-8	TRBJ1-1	.	17	TGTGCCAGCAGCTCCCGGGACAGGGGAGCCCGGGGGGCTGAAGCTTTCTTT	CASSSRDRGARGAEAFF
.	TRBV19	TRBJ2-1	.	13	TGTGCCAGTAGTATTGGGACTGCCAATGAGCAGTTCTTC	CASSIGTANEQFF
.	TRBV6-1	TRBJ2-2	.	13	TGTGCCAGCGCAGAAGAGAACACCGGGGAGCTGTTTTTT	CASAEENTGELFF
TRBD2	TRBV10-3	TRBJ2-7	.	13	TGTGCCATCAGTGAAGGCGGGGGCTACGAGCAGTACTTC	CAISEGGGYEQYF
.	TRBV6-5	TRBJ1-1	.	11	TGTGCCAGTGACGGGGTGGGTGAAGCTTTCTTT	CASDGVGEAFF
.	TRBV7-8	TRBJ2-1	.	16	TGTGCCAGCAGCCCCTTGGGGGGAGGAGGGATCAATGAGCAGTTCTTC	CASSPLGGGGINEQFF
.	TRBV27	TRBJ2-3	.	14	TGTGCCAGCAGTTTAAGGGGAAAGACAGATACGCAGTATTTT	CASSLRGKTDTQYF
TRBD1	TRBV2	TRBJ2-1	.	16	TGTGCCAGCAGTGACGGGACAGGGGGGCATCGGAATGAGCAGTTCTTC	CASSDGTGGHRNEQFF
.	TRBV19	TRBJ2-2	.	16	TGTGCCAGTAGTATCGTGATAGGCCCTAGGACCGGGGAGCTGTTTTTT	CASSIVIGPRTGELFF
TRBD2	TRBV27	TRBJ2-1	.	15	TGTGCCAGCAAACTAGCGCCCAGCTCCTACAATGAGCAGTTCTTC	CASKLAPSSYNEQFF
.	TRBV7-8	TRBJ2-7	.	13	TGTGCCAGCAGCATCCAGAAGTCCAACGAGCAGTACTTC	CASSIQKSNEQYF
.	TRBV11-3	TRBJ2-7	.	15	TGTGCCAGCAGCTTAGAGCAGGGGCTCTCCTACGAGCAGTACTTC	CASSLEQGLSYEQYF
TRBD1	TRBV6-5	TRBJ2-2	.	15	TGTGCCAGCAACATGGCAGGGGGCATCACCGGGGAGCTGTTTTTT	CASNMAGGITGELFF
.	TRBV9	TRBJ1-2	.	15	TGTGCCAGCAGCGTAGAAGGGGGACCGTTGGATGGCTACACCTTC	CASSVEGGPLDGYTF
TRBD1	TRBV29-1	TRBJ1-2	.	12	TGCAGCGTTCCGGGACAGCCCTATGGCTACACCTTC	CSVPGQPYGYTF
.	TRBV2	TRBJ1-4	.	20	TGTGCCAGCAGTGAAGGGCTCCTGGGGGGTGACCGTGCAACTAATGAAAAACTGTTTTTT	CASSEGLLGGDRATNEKLFF
.	TRBV4-2	TRBJ1-1	.	13	TGTGCCAGCAGCCAAGACGGTTATCCTGAAGCTTTCTTT	CASSQDGYPEAFF
.	TRBV27	TRBJ1-1	.	13	TGTGCCAGCAGTTTGTCAGAGAACACTGAAGCTTTCTTT	CASSLSENTEAFF
TRBD2	TRBV5-1	TRBJ2-1	.	22	TGCGCCAGCAGCTCCGGGACTAGCGGCTATACTACCTCTCCAAGCTCCTACAATGAGCAGTTCTTC	CASSSGTSGYTTSPSSYNEQFF
TRBD1	TRBV9	TRBJ1-4	.	14	TGTGCCAGCAGCGTACAGGGGGGTAATGAAAAACTGTTTTTT	CASSVQGGNEKLFF
TRBD1	TRBV10-1	TRBJ2-1	once	15	TGCGCCAGCAGTGATACAGGGGGGAAATACAATGAGCAGTTCTTC	CASSDTGGKYNEQFF
.	TRBV27	TRBJ1-4	.	14	TGTGCCAGCAGTTTACTGCAGGGCGGTGAAAAACTGTTTTTT	CASSLLQGGEKLFF
.	TRBV7-9	TRBJ2-2	.	15	TGTGCCAGCAGCTTATCGGCGGGACTGAACGGGGAGCTGTTTTTT	CASSLSAGLNGELFF
TRBD1	TRBV7-9	TRBJ2-3	.	16	TGTGCCAGCAGCTTGGGACAGGGGATGGGCGCAGATACGCAGTATTTT	CASSLGQGMGADTQYF
.	TRBV5-1	TRBJ2-7	.	11	TGCGCCAGCAGCTTGGTCGGCGAGCAGTACTTC	CASSLVGEQYF
TRBD1	TRBV5-8	TRBJ2-5	.	16	TGTGCCAGCAGCCCGGGACAGGGTGGGGTTGGAGAGACCCAGTACTTC	CASSPGQGGVGETQYF
TRBD1	TRBV6-5	TRBJ1-1	.	14	TGTGCCAGCAGCCCCGGACAGGGCCGCACTGAAGCTTTCTTT	CASSPGQGRTEAFF
.	TRBV21-1	TRBJ2-2	once	17	TGTGCCAGCAGCAAAGTGTCCAGGGCAGAGGTCACCGGGGAGCTGTTTTTT	CASSKVSRAEVTGELFF
TRBD1	TRBV29-1	TRBJ1-1	few	11	TGCAGCGTCCAGACAGGGGGTGAAGCTTTCTTT	CSVQTGGEAFF